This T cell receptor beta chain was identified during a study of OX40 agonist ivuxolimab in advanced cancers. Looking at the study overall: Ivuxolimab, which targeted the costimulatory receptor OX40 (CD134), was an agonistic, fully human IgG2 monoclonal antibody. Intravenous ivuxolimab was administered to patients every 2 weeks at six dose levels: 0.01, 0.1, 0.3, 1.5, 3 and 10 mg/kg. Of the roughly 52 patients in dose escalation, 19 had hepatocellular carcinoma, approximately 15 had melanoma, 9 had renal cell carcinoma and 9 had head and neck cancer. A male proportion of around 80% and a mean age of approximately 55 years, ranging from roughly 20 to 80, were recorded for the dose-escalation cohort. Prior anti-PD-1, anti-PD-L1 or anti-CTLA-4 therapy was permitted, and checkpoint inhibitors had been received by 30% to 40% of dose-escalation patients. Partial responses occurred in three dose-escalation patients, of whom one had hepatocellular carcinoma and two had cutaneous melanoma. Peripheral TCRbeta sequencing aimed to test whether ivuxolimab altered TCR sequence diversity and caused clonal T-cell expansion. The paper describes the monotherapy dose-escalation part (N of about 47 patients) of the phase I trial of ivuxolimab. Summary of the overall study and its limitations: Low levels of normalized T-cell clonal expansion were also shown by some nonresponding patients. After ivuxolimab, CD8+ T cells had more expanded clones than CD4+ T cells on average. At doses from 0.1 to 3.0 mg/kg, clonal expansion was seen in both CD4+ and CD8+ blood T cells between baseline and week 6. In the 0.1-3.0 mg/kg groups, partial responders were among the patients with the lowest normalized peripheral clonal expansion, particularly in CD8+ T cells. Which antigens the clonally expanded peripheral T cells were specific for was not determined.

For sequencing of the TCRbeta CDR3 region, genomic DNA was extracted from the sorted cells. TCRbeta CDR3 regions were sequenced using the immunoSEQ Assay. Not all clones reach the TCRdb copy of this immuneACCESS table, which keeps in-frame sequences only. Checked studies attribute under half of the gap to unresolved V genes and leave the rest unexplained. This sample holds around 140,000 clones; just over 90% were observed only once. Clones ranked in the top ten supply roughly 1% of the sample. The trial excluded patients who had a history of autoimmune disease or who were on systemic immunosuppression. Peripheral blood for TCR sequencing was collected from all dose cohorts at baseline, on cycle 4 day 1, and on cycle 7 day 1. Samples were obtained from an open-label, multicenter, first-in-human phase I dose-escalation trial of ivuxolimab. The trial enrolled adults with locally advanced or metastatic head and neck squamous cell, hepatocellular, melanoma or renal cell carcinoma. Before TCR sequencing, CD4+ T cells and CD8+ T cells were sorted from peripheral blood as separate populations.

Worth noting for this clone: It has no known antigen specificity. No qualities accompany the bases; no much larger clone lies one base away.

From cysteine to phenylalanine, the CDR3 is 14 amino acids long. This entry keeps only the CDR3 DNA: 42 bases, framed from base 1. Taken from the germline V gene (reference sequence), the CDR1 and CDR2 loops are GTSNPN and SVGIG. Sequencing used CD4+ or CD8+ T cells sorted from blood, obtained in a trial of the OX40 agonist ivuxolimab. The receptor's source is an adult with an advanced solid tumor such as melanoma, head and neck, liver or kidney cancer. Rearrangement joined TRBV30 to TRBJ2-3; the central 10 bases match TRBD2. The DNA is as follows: TGTGCGTACACTAGCGGGATTAGCACAGATACGCAGTATTTT. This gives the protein CAYTSGISTDTQYF. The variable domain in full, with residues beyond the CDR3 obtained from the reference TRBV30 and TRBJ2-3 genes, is SQTIHQWPATLVQPVGSPLSLECTVEGTSNPNLYWYRQAAGRGLQLLFYSVGIGQISSEVPQNLSASRPQDRQFILSSKKLLLSDSGFYLCAYTSGISTDTQYFGPGTRLTVL.